This TCR beta chain was recovered during a study of blood T cell repertoires in COVID-19. This table comes from immunoSEQ multiplex PCR, and its TCRdb copy is limited to in-frame clones, with some not included. The sample shows 20,000 to 30,000 clones, approximately 66% of them seen only once. This clone has just one count. This CDR3 has 12 residues. The V gene lost 6 bases and the J gene lost 5 bases, with 11 bases spanning the gap. Germline CDR1 SGHAT, CDR2 FQNNGV. The clonotype originates from a man between 60 and 70 years old with active or convalescent COVID-19. The gene calls are TRBV11-2 and TRBJ2-7; weak D call: TRBD2 (5 bases). The sequenced material came from peripheral blood. CDR3 residues: CASRHSSNEQYF. The CDR3 DNA is TGTGCCAGCAGGCACTCTAGCAACGAGCAGTACTTC.